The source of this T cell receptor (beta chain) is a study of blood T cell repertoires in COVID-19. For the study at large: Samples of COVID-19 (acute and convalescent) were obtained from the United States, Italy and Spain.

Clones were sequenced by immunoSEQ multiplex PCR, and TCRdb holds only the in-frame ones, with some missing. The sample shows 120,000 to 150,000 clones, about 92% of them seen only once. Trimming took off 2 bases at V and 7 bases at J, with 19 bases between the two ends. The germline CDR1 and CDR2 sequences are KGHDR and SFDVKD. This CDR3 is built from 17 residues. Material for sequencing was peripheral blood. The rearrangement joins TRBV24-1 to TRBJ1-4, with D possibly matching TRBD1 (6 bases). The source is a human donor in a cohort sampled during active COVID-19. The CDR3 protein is CATSDSRVTGHIEKLFF. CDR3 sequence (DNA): TGTGCCACCAGTGATTCCCGAGTAACGGGACACATTGAAAAACTGTTTTTT.